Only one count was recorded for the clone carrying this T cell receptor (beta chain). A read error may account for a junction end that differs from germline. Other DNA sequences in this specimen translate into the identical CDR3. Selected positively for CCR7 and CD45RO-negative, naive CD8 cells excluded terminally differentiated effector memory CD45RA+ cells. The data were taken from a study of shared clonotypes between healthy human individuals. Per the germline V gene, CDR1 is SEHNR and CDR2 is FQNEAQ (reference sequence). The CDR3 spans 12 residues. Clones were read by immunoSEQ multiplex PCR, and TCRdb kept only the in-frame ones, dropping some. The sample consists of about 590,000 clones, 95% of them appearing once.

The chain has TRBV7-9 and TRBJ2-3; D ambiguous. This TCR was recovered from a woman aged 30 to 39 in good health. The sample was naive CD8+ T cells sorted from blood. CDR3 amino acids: CASSLGADTQYF. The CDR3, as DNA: TGTGCCAGCAGTTTAGGAGCAGATACGCAGTATTTT.